The rows below give T cell receptor beta chains drawn from one sample of a study of T cell changes during pregnancy in multiple sclerosis. The assay was immunoSEQ multiplex PCR, and TCRdb's table has in-frame clones only and misses some. The sample has over 40,000 clones, 80% to 90% seen once. This material consisted of peripheral blood, taken in the first trimester of pregnancy. The receptor source for this set is a female donor in good health, enrolled as a control in a pregnancy study. The CDR3 runs from the conserved cysteine through the conserved F or W. The D gene is left open where the match is weak. The size field is filled for only some rows; it gives once, few, many or a size class.

J,V,D,size,DNA,CDR3
TRBJ2-1,TRBV9,.,.,TGTGCCAGCAGCGTAGGGGAGGTCCGCAATGAGCAGTTCTTC,CASSVGEVRNEQFF
TRBJ2-7,TRBV6-5,.,once,TGTGCCAGCAGTTACGGAGCCCTCCGCTCCTACGAGCAGTACTTC,CASSYGALRSYEQYF
TRBJ1-5,TRBV6-1,.,.,TGTGCCAGCAGTGAACTATTCAATAGCAATCAGCCCCAGCATTTT,CASSELFNSNQPQHF
TRBJ2-7,TRBV7-3,TRBD2,.,TGTGCCAGCAGCCCCGTGGATGCGGCGGGAGGAGGCGAGCAGTACTTC,CASSPVDAAGGGEQYF
TRBJ2-7,TRBV2,.,.,TGTGCCAGCAGTATTGCAGGGTCCTACTACGAGCAGTACTTC,CASSIAGSYYEQYF
TRBJ2-1,TRBV4-1,.,.,TGCGCCAGCAGCCAGCTGACGGCTACTAAAAACAATGAGCAGTTCTTC,CASSQLTATKNNEQFF
TRBJ2-1,TRBV9,TRBD2,.,TGTGCCAGCAGCATTGGGACTAGCGCAAATGAGCAGTTCTTC,CASSIGTSANEQFF
TRBJ2-5,TRBV11-2,.,.,TGTGCCAGCAGCTTTCAGGGCGATCCTGAGACCCAGTACTTC,CASSFQGDPETQYF
TRBJ1-5,TRBV28,.,.,TGTGCCAGCACTTTGGAGTGGAGTAGCAATCAGCCCCAGCATTTT,CASTLEWSSNQPQHF
TRBJ1-1,TRBV7-2,.,.,TGTGCCAGCAGCTTAGATCTTACTGAAGCTTTCTTT,CASSLDLTEAFF
TRBJ2-7,TRBV28,TRBD2,.,TGTGCCAGCAGACCCGACAAGGCGGGAGTCTCCTACGAGCAGTACTTC,CASRPDKAGVSYEQYF
TRBJ2-1,TRBV7-2,.,.,TGTGCCAGCAGCTTAGGCAGGGTGCAGGAGCAGTTCTTC,CASSLGRVQEQFF
TRBJ1-1,TRBV9,TRBD1,.,TGTGCCAGCAGCGAGCAACAGGGGACAGGGAGGTACACTGAAGCTTTCTTT,CASSEQQGTGRYTEAFF
TRBJ1-1,TRBV18,.,.,TGTGCCAGCTCACCTCTACCGACAGGAAAGAACACTGAAGCTTTCTTT,CASSPLPTGKNTEAFF
TRBJ1-2,TRBV5-6,.,.,TGTGCCAGCAGCTTGGTCGCGGGGCCCTATGGCTACACCTTC,CASSLVAGPYGYTF
TRBJ1-2,TRBV5-1,TRBD1,.,TGCGCCAGCAGCCTCTCCACAGGGGTCCTTAACTATGGCTACACCTTC,CASSLSTGVLNYGYTF
TRBJ1-4,TRBV7-9,.,.,TGTGCCAGCAGCCCCCCGCCCAGGGATGAAAAACTGTTTTTT,CASSPPPRDEKLFF
TRBJ1-2,TRBV5-1,TRBD1,once,TGCGCCAGCAGCCCGGGGACAGCATATGGCTACACCTTC,CASSPGTAYGYTF
TRBJ2-7,TRBV18,.,.,TGTGCCAGCTCACCACCCGGCAGCGCCCTGAGGGAGCAGTACTTC,CASSPPGSALREQYF
TRBJ2-7,TRBV5-1,.,.,TGCGCCAGCAACGAGGATGGAGTCTACGAGCAGTACTTC,CASNEDGVYEQYF
TRBJ2-7,TRBV7-8,TRBD2,.,TGTGCCAGCAGCCCATCGGGGGGGCCCTACGAGCAGTACTTC,CASSPSGGPYEQYF
TRBJ2-2,TRBV9,TRBD2,.,TGTGCCAGCAGCGTAGAGGCGGGAGGGGGCCCCGGGGAGCTGTTTTTT,CASSVEAGGGPGELFF
TRBJ2-7,TRBV10-3,TRBD2,.,TGTGCCATCAGTGTTTCGGCGGGAGAATACGAGCAGTACTTC,CAISVSAGEYEQYF
TRBJ2-7,TRBV2,TRBD1,.,TGTGCCAGCAGAGACAGGGGTAGCTCCTACGAGCAGTACTTC,CASRDRGSSYEQYF
TRBJ1-2,TRBV9,.,.,TGTGCCAGCAGCGTAGCTGGAGGGGATGGCTACACCTTC,CASSVAGGDGYTF
TRBJ1-2,TRBV27,.,.,TGTGCCAGCAGTTCGGGAGCAATCTATACTCCTAACTATGGCTACACCTTC,CASSSGAIYTPNYGYTF
TRBJ2-5,TRBV11-3,TRBD2,.,TGTGCCAGCAGCCTGAGTGGGGCGGGGGGACAAGAGACCCAGTACTTC,CASSLSGAGGQETQYF
TRBJ2-1,TRBV4-3,.,medium-sized,TGCGCCAGCAGCCGGCACGCTAGCTCCTACAATGAGCAGTTCTTC,CASSRHASSYNEQFF
TRBJ1-6,TRBV30,TRBD1,.,TGTGCCTGGAGTACCGGACAGGGTGGTTCACCCCTCCACTTT,CAWSTGQGGSPLHF
TRBJ1-5,TRBV28,TRBD1,.,TGTGCCAGCAGTCTCAGACAGGGGGCGACTCAGCCCCAGCATTTT,CASSLRQGATQPQHF
TRBJ2-7,TRBV7-9,TRBD1,.,TGTGCCAGCAGCTTAGCGTCACAGGGGAATCACGAGCAGTACTTC,CASSLASQGNHEQYF
TRBJ1-6,TRBV7-9,TRBD1,few,TGTGCCAGCGGCCAGGGGGGCTCCTATAATTCACCCCTCCACTTT,CASGQGGSYNSPLHF
TRBJ2-7,TRBV6-5,.,.,TGTGCCAGCAGTTACTCGAGGGGGTCCGAGCAGTACTTC,CASSYSRGSEQYF
TRBJ2-7,TRBV7-2,TRBD1,.,TGTGCCAGCACCCGGGGCGACAGGGGCGAGCAGTACTTC,CASTRGDRGEQYF
TRBJ1-5,TRBV7-9,.,.,TGTGCCAGCGGGGGGGACAATCAGCCCCAGCATTTT,CASGGDNQPQHF
TRBJ2-6,TRBV28,TRBD1,.,TGTGCCAGCAGTTTACTGGCAGGGGGCTCTGGGGCCAACGTCCTGACTTTC,CASSLLAGGSGANVLTF
TRBJ1-1,TRBV6-6,.,.,TGTGCCAGCAGCTCCAGCTTGGACAGTTTGAACACTGAAGCTTTCTTT,CASSSSLDSLNTEAFF
TRBJ1-5,TRBV6-1,.,.,TGTGCCAGCAGCCCAGTGGGGGGTAGCAATCAGCCCCAGCATTTT,CASSPVGGSNQPQHF
TRBJ2-2,TRBV5-6,.,.,TGTGCCAGCAGTTGGGACACCACGTCCGGGGAGCTGTTTTTT,CASSWDTTSGELFF
TRBJ2-2,TRBV5-4,TRBD1,.,TGTGCCAGCAGCTCTGGACAGGACGCGAACACCGGGGAGCTGTTTTTT,CASSSGQDANTGELFF
TRBJ1-4,TRBV9,.,.,TGTGCCAGCAGCGTAGACGGGAATGAAAAACTGTTTTTT,CASSVDGNEKLFF
TRBJ2-5,TRBV5-1,.,.,TGCGCCAGCAGCTTGGGCCCCGGGGTCTCCCAAGAGACCCAGTACTTC,CASSLGPGVSQETQYF
TRBJ2-7,TRBV9,.,.,TGTGCCAGCAGCCCCCGACTAGTGGGGACCCACGAGCAGTACTTC,CASSPRLVGTHEQYF
TRBJ1-3,TRBV9,.,few,TGTGCCAGCAGCGCTCTAAGCTCTGGAAACACCATATATTTT,CASSALSSGNTIYF
TRBJ2-7,TRBV4-1,TRBD2,.,TGCGCCAGCAGCCAAGCCCCGGGACTAGCGGCCTACGAGCAGTACTTC,CASSQAPGLAAYEQYF
TRBJ2-7,TRBV4-3,.,few,TGCGCCAGCAGCCAGGGCGGGGTCCCGGGGGAGGACTACGAGCAGTACTTC,CASSQGGVPGEDYEQYF
TRBJ2-1,TRBV12-5,TRBD2,.,TGTGCTAGTGGTTTGAGGGCGCTAGCGGGGGGGCGTAATGAGCAGTTCTTC,CASGLRALAGGRNEQFF
TRBJ2-2,TRBV19,.,.,TGTGCCAGTCCCGGGACATGCCTCACCGGGGAGCTGTTTTTT,CASPGTCLTGELFF
TRBJ1-1,TRBV6-5,TRBD1,.,TGTGCCAGCAGTTTTTCCCCGGCAGGGGGCACTGAAGCTTTCTTT,CASSFSPAGGTEAFF
TRBJ1-2,TRBV7-3,.,.,TGTGCCAGCAGCCCTAGGACGGGAACCTATGGCTACACCTTC,CASSPRTGTYGYTF
TRBJ1-6,TRBV11-2,.,.,TGTGCCAGCAGCTTTGACCAGGGGCAAGGTTCACCCCTCCACTTT,CASSFDQGQGSPLHF
TRBJ1-4,TRBV30,.,.,TGTGCCTGGAGTGTACGCGGGCGAAAGGATGAAAAACTGTTTTTT,CAWSVRGRKDEKLFF
TRBJ1-3,TRBV9,.,.,TGTGCCAGCAGCCCTCTTAGAATGGGGACTGCTGGAAACACCATATATTTT,CASSPLRMGTAGNTIYF
TRBJ1-1,TRBV5-1,.,few,TGCGCCAGCAGCGGCAACACTGAAGCTTTCTTT,CASSGNTEAFF